This T cell receptor (beta chain) was documented in a study of OX40 agonist ivuxolimab in advanced cancers. Libraries were prepared by immunoSEQ multiplex PCR; TCRdb keeps only in-frame clonotypes and omits some of them. This sample yields about 68,000 clones, of which approximately 81% are seen a single time; 0.55% to 0.85% belongs to the top ten. The germline CDR1 and CDR2 sequences are MNHEY and SMNVEV (reference sequence). The CDR3 sequence is 15 residues long. V was clipped by 2 bases and J by 7 bases, with 12 bases between them. The chain recombines TRBV27 with TRBJ1-6; D call uncertain. The TCR sequence derives from an adult with an advanced solid tumor such as melanoma, head and neck, liver or kidney cancer. This specimen was CD4+ or CD8+ T cells sorted from blood, taken in a trial of the OX40 agonist ivuxolimab. CDR3 nucleotide sequence: TGTGCCAGCAGTTTAAACGGGTTGAGAAATTCACCCCTCCACTTT. Its translation is CASSLNGLRNSPLHF.